A single sample is the source of the 24 T cell receptor beta chains below, sequenced in a study of blood T cells in healthy people across ages. A second PCR of about 6 to 12 cycles used a sample-barcoded 5' primer and a J-beta primer mix. TCRdb reanalysed the 5' RACE reads using MiXCR and keeps one entry per CDR3 protein. The sample lists 800,000 or so distinct CDR3 sequences, about half seen once, with 15% to 20% in the top ten. Sequencing used blood. Every receptor here comes from a man older than 75 in good health.

The chain has TRBV7-2 and TRBJ2-1; D is possibly TRBD2 (6 bases). The J call is doubtful: the DNA matches TRBJ2-7 better. There are 18 residues in the CDR3. CDR1 is SGHTA and CDR2 is FQGNSA in the germline V gene. CDR3: CASSSRVGGIGVYNEQYF. For the CDR3, the DNA is TGTGCCAGCAGCTCCAGGGTGGGAGGTATTGGTGTCTACAATGAGCAGTACTTC.

J is TRBJ2-1 and V is TRBV11-3; a possible D gene is TRBD2 (5 bases). Germline V lookup: CDR1 SGHNT, CDR2 YENEEA. CDR3 length equals 15 residues. V lost 8 bases to trimming and J lost 0 bases, with 14 bases between them. The CDR3 here is CASVGGSSSYNEQFF. DNA for the CDR3: TGTGCCAGCGTCGGAGGTTCCAGCTCCTACAATGAGCAGTTCTTC.

There are a few counts of this clonotype. The genes are TRBV3-1 and TRBJ2-3; TRBD1 agrees at 11 bases. Germline V CDR1 and CDR2: LGHDT, YNNKEL (reference sequence). CDR3 length: 16 residues. J lost 5 bases, V lost 4 bases, and 8 bases had no gene match. The CDR3 DNA reads TGTGCCAGCAGCCCGGACAGGGGGCGCGGGGAAGATACGCAGTATTTT. Its translation is CASSPDRGRGEDTQYF.

V usage is TRBV12-3 or TRBV12-4 and J usage is TRBJ2-3; D call uncertain. Trimming shortened V by 9 bases and J by 5 bases, and 9 bases separated the two germline ends. The CDR3 totals 11 residues. CDR3 coding DNA: TGTGCCAGAGAAAAGGGAGATACGCAGTATTTT. It specifies CAREKGDTQYF.

This clonotype was detected once. The chain links TRBV20-1 to TRBJ2-5; TRBD1 matches 7 bases. The end of the DNA fits TRBJ2-7 better, so the J call may be wrong. Germline V CDR1 and CDR2: DFQATT, SNEGSKA (reference sequence). The CDR3 covers 13 residues. CDR3 DNA: TGCAGTGCTTTTCGGACAGGTGGCGGCGAGCAGTACTTC. This translates into CSAFRTGGGEQYF.

This clonotype showed up just a few times. V is TRBV21-1 and J is TRBJ2-5; the D call in the table, TRBD2, was not verified against the DNA. TRBV21-1 is assigned pseudogene status. The CDR3 is 18 amino acids. The CDR3 is CASSKLLAGEKDQETQYF. Here the CDR3 DNA reads TGTGCCAGCAGCAAATTACTAGCGGGAGAGAAGGACCAAGAGACCCAGTACTTC.

V is TRBV6-2 or TRBV6-3 and J is TRBJ2-4; 7 nucleotides match TRBD2. V shed 5 bases, J shed 0 bases, and the junction held 19 bases outside the gene matches. This CDR3 has 20 amino acids. From germline, CDR1 is MNHEY and CDR2 SVGEGT. CDR3: CASSQPSAGATFLAKNIQYF. The CDR3 bases are TGTGCCAGCAGTCAACCTTCGGCGGGAGCAACTTTTTTAGCCAAAAACATTCAGTACTTC.

This chain uses TRBV5-6 with TRBJ1-2; D gene ambiguous. The V gene lost 2 bases and the J gene lost 8 bases, with 13 bases spanning the gap. CDR3 length: 13 residues. CDR1 is SGHDT and CDR2 is YYEEEE in the germline V gene. CDR3 amino acids: CASSFGVPKGYTF. CDR3 in DNA: TGTGCCAGCAGCTTTGGCGTCCCTAAAGGCTACACCTTC.

Notes on this clonotype: Compared with germline, one end of the junction differs, possibly owing to a read error. The chain recombines TRBV3-1 with TRBJ1-1; possibly TRBD1 for D (5 bases). Germline values: CDR1 LGHDT, CDR2 YNNKEL (reference sequence). The CDR3 sequence is 13 residues long. The CDR3: CACSLQGGTEAFF. The CDR3 coding sequence is TGTGCCTGCAGCCTCCAGGGAGGTACTGAAGCTTTCTTT.

The chain uses TRBV6-6 and TRBJ2-7; D possibly corresponds to TRBD1 (6 bases). The V end lost 1 base, the J end lost 7 bases, and 23 bases lay between the germline ends. In germline, CDR1 is MNHNY, CDR2 SVGAGI (reference sequence). The CDR3 spans 17 residues. DNA for the CDR3: TGTGCCAGCAGTTACTTGGACAGATCTAACTCCTACAATGAGCAGTACTTC. Translation: CASSYLDRSNSYNEQYF.

The chain couples TRBV5-1 to TRBJ2-3; TRBD1 matches 7 bases. Unmatched junction bases numbered 13, after V lost 0 bases and J lost 6 bases. Germline V CDR1 and CDR2: SGHRS, YFSETQ. The CDR3 has 17 amino acids. The CDR3 nucleotides read TGCGCCAGCAGCTTGGCACTCTCGGGACAGAAGTTTGATACGCAGTATTTT. Translated: CASSLALSGQKFDTQYF.

The chain employs TRBV24-1 and TRBJ2-7; 7 nucleotides match TRBD2. The DNA end lines up better with TRBJ2-5; the J call may be wrong. The CDR3 contains 13 residues. Germline-derived CDR1 and CDR2 are KGHDR and SFDVKD. The CDR3 sequence: CATGSGREETQYF. The DNA for the CDR3 is TGTGCCACCGGGTCAGGGAGGGAAGAGACCCAGTACTTC.

This rearrangement joins TRBV24-1 to TRBJ1-1; no clear D gene. The CDR3 runs to 13 residues. V was clipped by 5 bases and J by 1 base, with 7 bases between them. In germline, CDR1 is KGHDR, CDR2 SFDVKD. In DNA form, the CDR3 reads TGTGCCACCAGTGTTGCGGAGAACACTGAAGCTTTCTTT. Its protein is CATSVAENTEAFF.

In its sample, this clonotype was seen a few times. The chain links TRBV6-2 or TRBV6-3 to TRBJ2-1; possibly TRBD2 for D (6 bases). Germline V lookup: CDR1 MNHEY, CDR2 SVGEGT. This CDR3 is built from 17 residues. The V end lost 2 bases, the J end lost 5 bases, and 19 bases lay between the germline ends. The CDR3, as DNA: TGTGCCAGCAGTTACCCTCAAAGGCGGGACCAAAACAATGAGCAGTTCTTC. Translation gives CASSYPQRRDQNNEQFF.

This clonotype was observed a handful of times. The genes are TRBV28 and TRBJ2-7; TRBD1 matches 8 bases. The CDR3 is made up of 14 amino acids. V lost 5 bases and J lost 2; bases outside the gene matches: 5. In germline, CDR1 is MDHEN, CDR2 SYDVKM. This CDR3 reads CASSLRGPPYEQYF. For the CDR3, the DNA is TGTGCCAGCAGTCTCAGGGGGCCCCCCTACGAGCAGTACTTC.

CDR3: CASRRAQSVGTEAFF. Here the CDR3 DNA reads TGTGCCAGCAGACGCGCACAGTCCGTGGGAACTGAAGCTTTCTTT. The rearrangement uses TRBV7-2 and TRBJ1-1; no firm D call. The germline V gene has CDR1 SGHTA and CDR2 FQGNSA. CDR3 length equals 15 residues. Deletions cut 6 bases from V and 5 bases from J, with 19 bases between.

The chain is built from TRBV5-5 and TRBJ1-2; D is unresolved. The germline V gene has CDR1 SGHKS and CDR2 YYEKEE (reference sequence). The CDR3 has 14 residues. V was cut by 0 bases and J by 0 bases, with 6 bases left in between. Written as DNA, the CDR3 is TGTGCCAGCAGCTTGGACTTAGCTAACTATGGCTACACCTTC. Protein product: CASSLDLANYGYTF.

The rearrangement links TRBV6-2 or TRBV6-3 to TRBJ2-1, with D maybe TRBD1 (5 bases). The germline V gene encodes CDR1 MNHEY and CDR2 SVGEGT. The V end was cut by 3 bases, the J end by 7 bases, with 19 bases between. The CDR3 sequence is 16 residues long. The CDR3 DNA is TGTGCCAGCAGTTATTTGGCAGGGCCTCAGCCTAATGAGCAGTTCTTC. Its translation is CASSYLAGPQPNEQFF.

This sequence joins TRBV24-1 and TRBJ1-1; perhaps TRBD1 as D (6 bases). The CDR3 consists of 16 residues. CDR1 KGHDR and CDR2 SFDVKD come from the germline V gene. V gave up 5 bases and J gave up 5 bases, with 20 bases separating them. CDR3 DNA sequence: TGTGCCACCAGTGGGCCGGGGGGGGCCGGGAAGACTGAAGCTTTCTTT. It is translated as CATSGPGGAGKTEAFF.

The table lists this clonotype with many counts. The gene calls are TRBV7-9 and TRBJ2-1, with 8 bases fitting TRBD2. Germline CDR1 is SEHNR and CDR2 is FQNEAQ (reference sequence). V trimming: 4 bases; J trimming: 3 bases; junction bases outside the gene matches: 5. The CDR3 length is 15 residues. The CDR3 DNA follows: TGTGCCAGCAGCTCCAGCGGGAGTATCTACAATGAGCAGTTCTTC. This encodes CASSSSGSIYNEQFF.

This chain joins TRBV29-1 and TRBJ2-2; tentative D call: TRBD2 (5 bases). The CDR3 loop spans 14 amino acids. Germline V CDR1 and CDR2: SQVTM, ANQGSEA. The V end lost 7 bases, the J end lost 0 bases, and 12 bases lay between the germline ends. The CDR3 protein is CSAGLSANTGELFF. For the CDR3, the DNA is TGCAGCGCTGGACTCTCCGCGAACACCGGGGAGCTGTTTTTT.

A few counts support this clonotype. The V call is TRBV12-3 or TRBV12-4, the J call TRBJ2-1; a weak D match, TRBD2 (5 bases). With 4 bases removed from V and 0 bases from J, the gap between germline ends came to 16 bases. CDR3 size: 17 residues. The CDR3 loop is CASSSSLKGSSYNEQFF. DNA of the CDR3: TGTGCCAGCAGTTCCTCCCTAAAAGGGAGCTCCTACAATGAGCAGTTCTTC.

This chain links TRBV24-1 with TRBJ2-5; D is possibly TRBD1 (7 bases). V was shortened by 5 bases and J by 2 bases, with 14 bases between the two germline ends. Germline CDR1 KGHDR, CDR2 SFDVKD. This CDR3 is built from 15 residues. This CDR3 reads CATSAGGTAQETQYF. The CDR3 region has the DNA TGTGCCACCAGTGCCGGAGGGACAGCTCAAGAGACCCAGTACTTC.

V and J are TRBV28 and TRBJ1-1; D is unresolved. V lost 4 bases and J lost 3, with 24 bases in between. CDR1 and CDR2 (germline): MDHEN, SYDVKM. There are 18 residues in the CDR3. CDR3 DNA: TGTGCCAGCAGTTACCCCCTCTTAGACCCAGGAGTAGACACTGAAGCTTTCTTT. As protein: CASSYPLLDPGVDTEAFF. The variable domain in full, completed from reference TRBV28 and TRBJ1-1, reads DVKVTQSSRYLVKRTGEKVFLECVQDMDHENMFWYRQDPGLGLRLIYFSYDVKMKEKGDIPEGYSVSREKKERFSLILESASTNQTSMYLCASSYPLLDPGVDTEAFFGQGTRLTVV.